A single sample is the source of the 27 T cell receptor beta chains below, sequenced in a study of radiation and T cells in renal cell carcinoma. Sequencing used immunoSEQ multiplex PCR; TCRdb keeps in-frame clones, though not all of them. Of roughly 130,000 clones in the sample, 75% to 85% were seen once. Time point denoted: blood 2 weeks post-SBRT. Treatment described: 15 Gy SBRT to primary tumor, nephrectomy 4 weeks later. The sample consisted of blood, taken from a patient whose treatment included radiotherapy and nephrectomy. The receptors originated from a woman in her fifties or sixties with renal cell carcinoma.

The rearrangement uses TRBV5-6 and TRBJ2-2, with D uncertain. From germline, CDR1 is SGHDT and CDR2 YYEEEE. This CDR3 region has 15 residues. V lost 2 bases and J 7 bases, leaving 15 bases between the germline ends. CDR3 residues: CASSFFWTLSGELFF. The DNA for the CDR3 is TGTGCCAGCAGCTTTTTTTGGACCCTTAGCGGGGAGCTGTTTTTT. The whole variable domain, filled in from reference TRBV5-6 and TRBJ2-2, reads DAGVTQSPTHLIKTRGQQVTLRCSPKSGHDTVSWYQQALGQGPQFIFQYYEEEERQRGNFPDRFSGHQFPNYSSELNVNALLLGDSALYLCASSFFWTLSGELFFGEGSRLTVL.

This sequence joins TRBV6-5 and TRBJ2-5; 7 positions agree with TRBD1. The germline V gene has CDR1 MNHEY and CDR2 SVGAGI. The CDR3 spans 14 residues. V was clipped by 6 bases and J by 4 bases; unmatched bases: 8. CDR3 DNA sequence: TGTGCCAGCAGCCTAGACAGGGATGTAGAGACCCAGTACTTC. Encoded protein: CASSLDRDVETQYF.

In nucleotides, the CDR3 is TGTGCCAGTAGTATAGTTGGAGGGGGGGATACGCAGTATTTT. It yields the protein CASSIVGGGDTQYF. The chain employs TRBV19 and TRBJ2-3; possibly TRBD1 or TRBD2 for D (6 bases each). CDR3 length: 14 residues. CDR1 and CDR2 from the germline V gene are LNHDA and SQIVND (reference sequence). V lost 1 base, J lost 6 bases, and 11 bases lay in between. Complete variable domain (other parts from reference TRBV19 and TRBJ2-3): DGGITQSPKYLFRKEGQNVTLSCEQNLNHDAMYWYRQDPGQGLRLIYYSQIVNDFQKGDIAEGYSVSREKKESFPLTVTSAQKNPTAFYLCASSIVGGGDTQYFGPGTRLTVL.

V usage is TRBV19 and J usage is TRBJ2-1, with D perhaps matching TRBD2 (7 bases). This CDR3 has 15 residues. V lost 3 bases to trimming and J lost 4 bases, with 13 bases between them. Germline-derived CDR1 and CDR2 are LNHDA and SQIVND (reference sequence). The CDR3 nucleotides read TGTGCCAGTAGTATTGGGGGGGCCCGGTACAATGAGCAGTTCTTC. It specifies CASSIGGARYNEQFF.

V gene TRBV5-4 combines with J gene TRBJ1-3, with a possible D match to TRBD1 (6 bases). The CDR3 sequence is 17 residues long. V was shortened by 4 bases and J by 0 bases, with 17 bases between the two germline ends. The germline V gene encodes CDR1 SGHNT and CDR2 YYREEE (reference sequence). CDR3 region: CASSPGATGGSGNTIYF. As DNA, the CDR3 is TGTGCCAGCAGCCCAGGGGCCACCGGAGGCTCTGGAAACACCATATATTTT.

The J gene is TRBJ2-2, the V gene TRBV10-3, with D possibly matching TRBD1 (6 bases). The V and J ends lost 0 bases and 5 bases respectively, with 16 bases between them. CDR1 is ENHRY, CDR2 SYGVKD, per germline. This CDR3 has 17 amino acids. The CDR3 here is CAISESRSGAGTGELFF. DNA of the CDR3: TGTGCCATCAGTGAGTCCCGGTCAGGGGCAGGTACCGGGGAGCTGTTTTTT.

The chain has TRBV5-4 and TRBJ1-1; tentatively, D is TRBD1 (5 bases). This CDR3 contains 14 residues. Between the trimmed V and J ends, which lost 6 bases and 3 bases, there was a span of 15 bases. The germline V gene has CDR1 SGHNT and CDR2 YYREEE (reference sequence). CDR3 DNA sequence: TGTGCCAGCACCCAGCATGGGGGACACACTGAAGCTTTCTTT. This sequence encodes CASTQHGGHTEAFF. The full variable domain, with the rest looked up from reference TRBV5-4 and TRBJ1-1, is ETGVTQSPTHLIKTRGQQVTLRCSSQSGHNTVSWYQQALGQGPQFIFQYYREEENGRGNFPPRFSGLQFPNYSSELNVNALELDDSALYLCASTQHGGHTEAFFGQGTRLTVV.

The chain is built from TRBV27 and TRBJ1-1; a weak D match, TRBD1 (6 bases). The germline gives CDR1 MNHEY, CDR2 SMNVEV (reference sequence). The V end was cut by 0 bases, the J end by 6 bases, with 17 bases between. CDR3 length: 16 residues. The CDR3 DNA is TGTGCCAGCAGTTTATCAGGTTACGACAGGAGGTCTGAAGCTTTCTTT. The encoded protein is CASSLSGYDRRSEAFF.

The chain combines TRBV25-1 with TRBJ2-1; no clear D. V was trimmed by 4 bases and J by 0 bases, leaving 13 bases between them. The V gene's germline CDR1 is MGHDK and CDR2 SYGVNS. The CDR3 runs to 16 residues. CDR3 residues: CASSGLLRSSYNEQFF. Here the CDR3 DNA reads TGTGCCAGCAGTGGATTACTTCGTAGCTCCTACAATGAGCAGTTCTTC.

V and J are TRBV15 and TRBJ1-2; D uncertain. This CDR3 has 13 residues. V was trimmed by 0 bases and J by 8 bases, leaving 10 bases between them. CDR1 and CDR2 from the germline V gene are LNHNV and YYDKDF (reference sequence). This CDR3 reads CATSRERLLGYTF. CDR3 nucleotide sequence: TGTGCCACCAGCAGAGAGCGCTTGCTGGGCTACACCTTC. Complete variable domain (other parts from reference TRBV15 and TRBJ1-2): DAMVIQNPRYQVTQFGKPVTLSCSQTLNHNVMYWYQQKSSQAPKLLFHYYDKDFNNEADTPDNFQSRRPNTSFCFLDIRSPGLGDTAMYLCATSRERLLGYTFGSGTRLTVV.

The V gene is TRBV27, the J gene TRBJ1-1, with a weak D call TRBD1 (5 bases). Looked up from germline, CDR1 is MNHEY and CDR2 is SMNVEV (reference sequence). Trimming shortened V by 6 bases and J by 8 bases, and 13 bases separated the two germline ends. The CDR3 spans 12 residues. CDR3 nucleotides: TGTGCCAGCAGGCAACCCCCAGGGGAAGCTTTCTTT. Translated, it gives CASRQPPGEAFF.

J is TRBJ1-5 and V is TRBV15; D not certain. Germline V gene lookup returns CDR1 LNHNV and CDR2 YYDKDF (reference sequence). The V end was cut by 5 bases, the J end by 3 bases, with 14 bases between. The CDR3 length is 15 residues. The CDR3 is CATSVTRPSNQPQHF. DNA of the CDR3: TGTGCCACCAGCGTAACCCGACCGTCCAATCAGCCCCAGCATTTT.

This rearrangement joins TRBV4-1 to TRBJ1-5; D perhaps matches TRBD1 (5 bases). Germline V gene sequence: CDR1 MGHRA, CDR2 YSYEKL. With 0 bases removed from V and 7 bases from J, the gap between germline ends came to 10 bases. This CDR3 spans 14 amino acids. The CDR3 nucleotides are TGCGCCAGCAGCCAAGAAGAAGGGGCACAGCCCCAGCATTTT. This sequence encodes CASSQEEGAQPQHF.

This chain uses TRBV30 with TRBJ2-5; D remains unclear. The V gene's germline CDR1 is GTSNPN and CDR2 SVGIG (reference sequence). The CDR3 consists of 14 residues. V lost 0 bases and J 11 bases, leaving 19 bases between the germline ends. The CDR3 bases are TGTGCCTGGAGTGTAAAGGGCCCCGTTGGCGGTCAGTACTTC. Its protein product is CAWSVKGPVGGQYF.

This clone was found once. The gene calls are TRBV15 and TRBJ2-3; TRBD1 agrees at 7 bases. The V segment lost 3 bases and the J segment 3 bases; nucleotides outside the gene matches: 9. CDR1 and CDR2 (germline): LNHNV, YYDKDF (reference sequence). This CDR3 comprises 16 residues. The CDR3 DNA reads TGTGCCACCAGCAGGGGACAGCTCCCGGGGACAGATACGCAGTATTTT. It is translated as CATSRGQLPGTDTQYF. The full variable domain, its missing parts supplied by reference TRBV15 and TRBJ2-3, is DAMVIQNPRYQVTQFGKPVTLSCSQTLNHNVMYWYQQKSSQAPKLLFHYYDKDFNNEADTPDNFQSRRPNTSFCFLDIRSPGLGDTAMYLCATSRGQLPGTDTQYFGPGTRLTVL.

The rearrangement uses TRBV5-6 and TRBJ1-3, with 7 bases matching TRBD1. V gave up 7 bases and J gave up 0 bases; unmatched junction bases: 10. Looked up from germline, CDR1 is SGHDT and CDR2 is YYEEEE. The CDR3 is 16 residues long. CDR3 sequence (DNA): TGTGCCAGCGTCTTCAGGGGGTCCTACTCTGGAAACACCATATATTTT. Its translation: CASVFRGSYSGNTIYF.

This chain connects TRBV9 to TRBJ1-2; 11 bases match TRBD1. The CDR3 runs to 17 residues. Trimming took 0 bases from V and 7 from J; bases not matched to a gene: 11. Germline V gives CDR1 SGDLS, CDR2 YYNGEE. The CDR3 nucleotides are TGTGCCAGCAGCGTAGGGACAGGGGGCGATAATCTCGGTGGCTACACCTTC. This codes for CASSVGTGGDNLGGYTF. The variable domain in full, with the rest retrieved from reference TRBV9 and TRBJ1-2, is DSGVTQTPKHLITATGQRVTLRCSPRSGDLSVYWYQQSLDQGLQFLIQYYNGEERAKGNILERFSAQQFPDLHSELNLSSLELGDSALYFCASSVGTGGDNLGGYTFGSGTRLTVV.

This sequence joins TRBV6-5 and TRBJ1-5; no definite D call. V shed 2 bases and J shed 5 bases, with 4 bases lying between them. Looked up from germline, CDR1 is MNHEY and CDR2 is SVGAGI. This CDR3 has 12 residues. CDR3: CASSYGDQPQHF. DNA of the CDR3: TGTGCCAGCAGTTACGGGGATCAGCCCCAGCATTTT.

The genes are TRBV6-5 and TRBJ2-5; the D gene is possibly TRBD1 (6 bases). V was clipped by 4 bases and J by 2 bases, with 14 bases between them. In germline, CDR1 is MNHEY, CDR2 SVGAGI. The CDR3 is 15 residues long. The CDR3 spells CASSSTGHPQETQYF. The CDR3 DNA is TGTGCCAGCAGTTCTACGGGACACCCACAAGAGACCCAGTACTTC.

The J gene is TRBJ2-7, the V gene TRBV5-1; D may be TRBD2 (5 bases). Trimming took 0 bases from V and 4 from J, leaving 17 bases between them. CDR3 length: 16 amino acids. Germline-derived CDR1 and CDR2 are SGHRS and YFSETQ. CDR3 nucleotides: TGCGCCAGCAGCTTGGCCCCTAGCACCGACTTATACGAGCAGTACTTC. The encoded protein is CASSLAPSTDLYEQYF.

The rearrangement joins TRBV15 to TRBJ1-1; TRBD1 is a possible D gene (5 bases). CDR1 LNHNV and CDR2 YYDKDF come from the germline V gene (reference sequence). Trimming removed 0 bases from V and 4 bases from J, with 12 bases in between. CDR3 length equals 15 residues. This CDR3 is CATSRDLIGGTEAFF. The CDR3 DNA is TGTGCCACCAGCAGAGATCTTATTGGGGGCACTGAAGCTTTCTTT.

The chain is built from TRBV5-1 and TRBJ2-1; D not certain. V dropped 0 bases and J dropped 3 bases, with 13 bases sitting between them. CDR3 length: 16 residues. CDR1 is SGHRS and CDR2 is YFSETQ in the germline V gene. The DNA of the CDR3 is TGCGCCAGCAGCTTGGTGGCAGCCCAATTCTACAATGAGCAGTTCTTC. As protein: CASSLVAAQFYNEQFF.

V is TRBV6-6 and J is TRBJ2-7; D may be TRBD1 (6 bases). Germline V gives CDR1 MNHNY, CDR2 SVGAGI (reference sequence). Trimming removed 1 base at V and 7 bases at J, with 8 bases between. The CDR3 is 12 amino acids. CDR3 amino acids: CASSYLGGEQYF. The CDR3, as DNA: TGTGCCAGCAGTTACTTAGGGGGAGAGCAGTACTTC.

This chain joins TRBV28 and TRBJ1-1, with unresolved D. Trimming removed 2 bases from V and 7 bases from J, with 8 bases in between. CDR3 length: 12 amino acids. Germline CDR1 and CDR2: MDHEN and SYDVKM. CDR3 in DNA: TGTGCCAGCAGTTTAAATCCCATTGAAGCTTTCTTT. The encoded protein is CASSLNPIEAFF. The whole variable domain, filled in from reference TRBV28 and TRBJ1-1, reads DVKVTQSSRYLVKRTGEKVFLECVQDMDHENMFWYRQDPGLGLRLIYFSYDVKMKEKGDIPEGYSVSREKKERFSLILESASTNQTSMYLCASSLNPIEAFFGQGTRLTVV.

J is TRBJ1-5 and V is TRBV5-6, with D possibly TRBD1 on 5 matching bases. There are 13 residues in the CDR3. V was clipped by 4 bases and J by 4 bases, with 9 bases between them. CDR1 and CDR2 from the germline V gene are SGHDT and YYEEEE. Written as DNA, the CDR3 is TGTGCCAGCAGCATGGCAGGGAATCAGCCCCAGCATTTT. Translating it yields CASSMAGNQPQHF.

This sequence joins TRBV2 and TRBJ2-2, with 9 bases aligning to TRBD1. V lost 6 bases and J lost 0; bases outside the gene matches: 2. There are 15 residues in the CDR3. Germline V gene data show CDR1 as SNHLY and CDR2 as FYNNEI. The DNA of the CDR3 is TGTGCCAGCAGCCGGGACAGGGCGAACACCGGGGAGCTGTTTTTT. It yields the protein CASSRDRANTGELFF.

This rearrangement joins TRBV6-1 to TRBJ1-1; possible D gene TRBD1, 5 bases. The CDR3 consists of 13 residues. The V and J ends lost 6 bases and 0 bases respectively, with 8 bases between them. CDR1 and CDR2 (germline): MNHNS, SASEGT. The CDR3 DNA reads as TGTGCCAGCAGACGACAGTTGAACACTGAAGCTTTCTTT. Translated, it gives CASRRQLNTEAFF.